The 9 T cell receptor beta chains listed next were all sequenced from one sample in a study of shared clonotypes between healthy human individuals. The assay was immunoSEQ multiplex PCR, and TCRdb's table has in-frame clones only and misses some. Seen here are around 1.1 million clones, approximately 80% observed once, and the top ten hold 0.5% to 0.65%. What was sequenced was memory CD4+ T cells from PBMCs. Indicated subset: CD45RA-negative fraction. The receptor set was obtained from a man between 18 and 29 years old in good health. Some clones in this sample may be carry-over from other donors' samples.

This clone was recorded a few times. The rearrangement links TRBV2 to TRBJ2-3; TRBD2 might be the D (6 bases). V lost 7 bases, J lost 2 bases, and 13 bases lay in between. The CDR3 sequence is 14 residues long. CDR1 is SNHLY and CDR2 is FYNNEI in the germline V gene. The CDR3 bases are TGTGCCAGCACCACTGGGGGGTTCACAGATACGCAGTATTTT. Amino acid sequence: CASTTGGFTDTQYF.

The CDR3 is CASSLAAIGYGYTF. In DNA, the CDR3 is TGTGCCAGCAGCTTAGCTGCTATCGGCTATGGCTACACCTTC. The gene calls are TRBV7-2 and TRBJ1-2; unclear D gene. The germline CDR1 and CDR2 sequences are SGHTA and FQGNSA. The CDR3 consists of 14 residues. Between the trimmed V and J ends, which lost 0 bases and 4 bases, there was a span of 9 bases. Together with reference TRBV7-2 and TRBJ1-2, the CDR3 gives the full variable domain: GAGVSQSPSNKVTEKGKDVELRCDPISGHTALYWYRQSLGQGLEFLIYFQGNSAPDKSGLPSDRFSAERTGGSVSTLTIQRTQQEDSAVYLCASSLAAIGYGYTFGSGTRLTVV.

The chain recombines TRBV29-1 with TRBJ2-7, with 7 bases that match TRBD2. V lost 7 bases to trimming and J lost 1 base; unmatched junction nucleotides: 7. CDR1 is SQVTM, CDR2 ANQGSEA, per germline. The CDR3 consists of 13 residues. In nucleotides, the CDR3 is TGCAGCGCTAAGCGGGGCGCATCCTACGAGCAGTACTTC. Its protein product is CSAKRGASYEQYF.

This clone was counted a few times. The chain recombines TRBV13 with TRBJ1-1; TRBD1 might be the D (5 bases). V was trimmed by 5 bases and J by 0 bases, leaving 16 bases between them. This CDR3 is built from 16 residues. Per the germline V gene, CDR1 is PRHDT and CDR2 is FYEKMQ (reference sequence). CDR3 in DNA: TGTGCCAGCAGCCGACTCCGGACACCCATGAACACTGAAGCTTTCTTT. It codes for CASSRLRTPMNTEAFF.

J is TRBJ1-1 and V is TRBV29-1, with D tentatively TRBD1 (5 bases). Trimming stripped 0 bases from V and 8 bases from J, with 13 bases between. The CDR3 is 13 amino acids. Germline-derived CDR1 and CDR2 are SQVTM and ANQGSEA. The CDR3: CSVEDLGGREAFF. Written as DNA, the CDR3 is TGCAGCGTTGAAGATCTTGGGGGGAGGGAAGCTTTCTTT.

This chain joins TRBV2 and TRBJ2-2, with 14 bases lining up with TRBD2. Germline CDR1 is SNHLY and CDR2 is FYNNEI. The CDR3 has 16 amino acids. V dropped 4 bases and J dropped 6; count of bases not matched to a gene: 4. The CDR3 loop is CASSVPGLAGAGELFF. The CDR3, as DNA: TGTGCCAGCAGTGTTCCGGGACTAGCGGGAGCCGGGGAGCTGTTTTTT.

V gene TRBV20-1 combines with J gene TRBJ2-3, with D unclear. Trimming stripped 5 bases from V and 7 bases from J, with 10 bases between. The CDR3 is made up of 11 amino acids. Germline V gene sequence: CDR1 DFQATT, CDR2 SNEGSKA (reference sequence). The chain's CDR3 is CSASRRNTQYF. The CDR3 DNA sequence: TGCAGTGCTTCTAGACGGAATACGCAGTATTTT.

This clone showed up just a few times. CDR3 amino acids: CASSTNREQGYTF. The CDR3 DNA reads as TGCGCCAGCAGCACCAACAGGGAACAAGGCTACACCTTC. V and J are TRBV5-1 and TRBJ1-2; D is possibly TRBD1 (6 bases). V dropped 4 bases and J dropped 8 bases, with 15 bases sitting between them. The CDR3 loop spans 13 amino acids. Germline V gene lookup returns CDR1 SGHRS and CDR2 YFSETQ.

Regarding this clone: A read error may account for a junction end that differs from germline. The chain has TRBV2 and TRBJ2-7; D perhaps matches TRBD1 (6 bases). The V gene's germline CDR1 is SNHLY and CDR2 FYNNEI. This CDR3 has 15 amino acids. The CDR3 is CASNENGQSSYEQYF. For the CDR3, the DNA is TGTGCCAGCAATGAAAATGGACAGAGCTCCTACGAGCAGTACTTC.